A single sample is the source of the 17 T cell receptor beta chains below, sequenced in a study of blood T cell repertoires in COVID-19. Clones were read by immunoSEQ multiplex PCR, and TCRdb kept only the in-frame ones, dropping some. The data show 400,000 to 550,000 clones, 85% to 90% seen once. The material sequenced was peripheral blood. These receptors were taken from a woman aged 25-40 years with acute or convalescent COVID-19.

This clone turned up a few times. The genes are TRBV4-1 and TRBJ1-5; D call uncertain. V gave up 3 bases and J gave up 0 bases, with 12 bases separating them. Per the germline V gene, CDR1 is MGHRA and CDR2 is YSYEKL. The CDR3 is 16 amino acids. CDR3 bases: TGCGCCAGCAGCCACCCAGCGATTAATAGCAATCAGCCCCAGCATTTT. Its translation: CASSHPAINSNQPQHF.

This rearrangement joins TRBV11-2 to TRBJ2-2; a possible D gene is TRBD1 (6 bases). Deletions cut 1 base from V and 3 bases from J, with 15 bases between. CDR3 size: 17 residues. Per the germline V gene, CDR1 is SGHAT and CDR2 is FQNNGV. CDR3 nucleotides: TGTGCCAGCAGCTTAGGTGGTCAGGGGATGTACACCGGGGAGCTGTTTTTT. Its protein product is CASSLGGQGMYTGELFF.

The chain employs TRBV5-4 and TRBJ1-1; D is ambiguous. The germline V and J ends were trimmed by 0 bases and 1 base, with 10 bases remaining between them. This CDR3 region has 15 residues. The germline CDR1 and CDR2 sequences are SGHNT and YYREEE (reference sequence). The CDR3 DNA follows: TGTGCCAGCAGCTTGGAAGTCAGGCCGAACACTGAAGCTTTCTTT. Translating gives CASSLEVRPNTEAFF.

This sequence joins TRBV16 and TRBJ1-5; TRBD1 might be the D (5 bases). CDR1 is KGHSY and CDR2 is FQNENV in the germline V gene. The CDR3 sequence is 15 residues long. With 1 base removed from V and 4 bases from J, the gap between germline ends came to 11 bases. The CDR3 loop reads CASSQLGGANQPQHF. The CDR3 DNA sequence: TGTGCCAGCAGCCAATTAGGAGGGGCGAATCAGCCCCAGCATTTT.

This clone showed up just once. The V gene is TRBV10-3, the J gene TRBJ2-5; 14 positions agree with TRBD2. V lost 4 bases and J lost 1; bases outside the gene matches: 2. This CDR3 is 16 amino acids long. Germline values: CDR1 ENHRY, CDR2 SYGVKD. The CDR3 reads CAISVGLAGGQETQYF. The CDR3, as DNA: TGTGCCATCAGTGTAGGACTAGCGGGGGGCCAAGAGACCCAGTACTTC.

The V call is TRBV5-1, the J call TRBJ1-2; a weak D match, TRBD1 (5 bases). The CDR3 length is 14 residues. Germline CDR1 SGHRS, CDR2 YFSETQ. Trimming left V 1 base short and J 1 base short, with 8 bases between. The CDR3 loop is CASSLTDSNYGYTF. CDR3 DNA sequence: TGCGCCAGCAGCTTGACCGACAGTAACTATGGCTACACCTTC.

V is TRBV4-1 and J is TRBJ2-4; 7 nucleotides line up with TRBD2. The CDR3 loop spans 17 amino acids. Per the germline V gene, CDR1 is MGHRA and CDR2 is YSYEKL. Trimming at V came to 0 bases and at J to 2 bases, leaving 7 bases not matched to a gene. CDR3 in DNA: TGCGCCAGCAGCCAAGAGGGTAGCGGGTGGACCAAAAACATTCAGTACTTC. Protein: CASSQEGSGWTKNIQYF.

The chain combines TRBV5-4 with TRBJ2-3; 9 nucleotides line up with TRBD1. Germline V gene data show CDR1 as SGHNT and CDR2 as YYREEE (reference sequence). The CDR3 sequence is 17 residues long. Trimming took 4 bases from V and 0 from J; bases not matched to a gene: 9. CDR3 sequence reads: CASSAGTGTLSTDTQYF. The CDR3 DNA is TGTGCCAGCAGCGCCGGGACAGGGACCCTTAGCACAGATACGCAGTATTTT. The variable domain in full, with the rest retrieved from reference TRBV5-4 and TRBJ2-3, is ETGVTQSPTHLIKTRGQQVTLRCSSQSGHNTVSWYQQALGQGPQFIFQYYREEENGRGNFPPRFSGLQFPNYSSELNVNALELDDSALYLCASSAGTGTLSTDTQYFGPGTRLTVL.

CDR3 amino acids: CASSLGRGGTRYNEQFF. The CDR3 DNA is TGTGCCAGCAGCCTCGGGCGGGGGGGGACGCGATACAATGAGCAGTTCTTC. The chain uses TRBV4-2 and TRBJ2-1; 9 positions agree with TRBD2. CDR3 length: 17 residues. CDR1 is LGHNA, CDR2 YNFKEQ, per germline. J was trimmed by 4 bases and V by 4 bases; bases with no gene match: 11.

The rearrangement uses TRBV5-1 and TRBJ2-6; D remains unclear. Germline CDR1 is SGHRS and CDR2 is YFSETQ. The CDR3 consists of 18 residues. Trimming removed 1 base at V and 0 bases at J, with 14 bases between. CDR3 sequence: CASSLFSQEDSGANVLTF. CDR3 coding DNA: TGCGCCAGCAGCTTGTTCAGTCAAGAGGACTCTGGGGCCAACGTCCTGACTTTC.

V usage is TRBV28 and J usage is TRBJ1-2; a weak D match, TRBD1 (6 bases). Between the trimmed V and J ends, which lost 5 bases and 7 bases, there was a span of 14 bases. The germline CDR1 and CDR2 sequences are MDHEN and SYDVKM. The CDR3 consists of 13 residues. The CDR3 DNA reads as TGTGCCAGCAGTACCGTGGGACATATTGGCTACACCTTC. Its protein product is CASSTVGHIGYTF.

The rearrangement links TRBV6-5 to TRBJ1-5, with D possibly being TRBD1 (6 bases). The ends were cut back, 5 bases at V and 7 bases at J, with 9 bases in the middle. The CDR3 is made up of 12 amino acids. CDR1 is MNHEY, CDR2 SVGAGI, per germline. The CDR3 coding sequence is TGTGCCAGCAGTCCGACAGGACAGCCCCAGCATTTT. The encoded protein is CASSPTGQPQHF.

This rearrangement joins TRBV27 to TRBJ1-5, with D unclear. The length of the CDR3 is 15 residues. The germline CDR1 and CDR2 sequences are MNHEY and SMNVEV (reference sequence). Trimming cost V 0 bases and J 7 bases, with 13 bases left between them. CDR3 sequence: CASSLSRRSGQPQHF. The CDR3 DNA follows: TGTGCCAGCAGTTTATCCCGCAGATCGGGGCAGCCCCAGCATTTT.

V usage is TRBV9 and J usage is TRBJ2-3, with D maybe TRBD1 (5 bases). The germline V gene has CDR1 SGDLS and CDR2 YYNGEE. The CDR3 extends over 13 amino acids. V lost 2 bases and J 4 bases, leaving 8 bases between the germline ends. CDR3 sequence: CASSVTAPDTQYF. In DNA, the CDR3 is TGTGCCAGCAGCGTGACAGCTCCAGATACGCAGTATTTT.

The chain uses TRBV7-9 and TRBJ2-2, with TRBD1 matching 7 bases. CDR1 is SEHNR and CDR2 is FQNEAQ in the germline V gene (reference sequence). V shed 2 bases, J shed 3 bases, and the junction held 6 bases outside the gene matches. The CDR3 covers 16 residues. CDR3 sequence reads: CASSLMGQSYTGELFF. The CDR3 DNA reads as TGTGCCAGCAGCTTAATGGGACAGAGTTACACCGGGGAGCTGTTTTTT.

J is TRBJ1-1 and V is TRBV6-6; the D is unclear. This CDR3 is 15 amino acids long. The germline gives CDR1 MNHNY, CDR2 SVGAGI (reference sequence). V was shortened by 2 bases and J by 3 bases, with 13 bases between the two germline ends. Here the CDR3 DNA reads TGTGCCAGCAGTTACACCCCGTGGCTAGACACTGAAGCTTTCTTT. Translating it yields CASSYTPWLDTEAFF.

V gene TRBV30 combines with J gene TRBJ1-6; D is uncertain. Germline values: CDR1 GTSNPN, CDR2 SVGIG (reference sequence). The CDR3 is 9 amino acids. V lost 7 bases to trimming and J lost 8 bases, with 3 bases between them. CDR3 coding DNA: TGTGCCTTAGATTCACCCCTCCACTTT. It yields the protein CALDSPLHF.